The 23 T cell receptor beta chains given below trace back to one sample, sequenced in a study of blood T cell repertoires in COVID-19. The repertoire was sequenced with immunoSEQ multiplex PCR; TCRdb's copy has only in-frame clones and lacks some. This table has 160,000 or so clones, 82% appearing once. The sample consisted of peripheral blood. These receptors originate from a woman in her 70s with acute or convalescent COVID-19.

This clone was seen a single time. The rearrangement joins TRBV20-1 to TRBJ2-3; 12 nucleotides match TRBD2. V shed 3 bases and J 1 base; nucleotides not matched to a gene: 8. Germline CDR1 reads DFQATT; CDR2 reads SNEGSKA (reference sequence). The CDR3 sequence is 17 residues long. Here the CDR3 reads CSASFPLAGGGTDTQYF. CDR3 in DNA: TGCAGTGCTAGTTTCCCACTAGCGGGGGGCGGCACAGATACGCAGTATTTT.

V is TRBV10-3 and J is TRBJ1-1; D call uncertain. V was trimmed by 0 bases and J by 3 bases, leaving 8 bases between them. Germline V gene sequence: CDR1 ENHRY, CDR2 SYGVKD. The length of the CDR3 is 14 residues. CDR3 amino acids: CAISESEGYTEAFF. The CDR3 DNA is TGTGCCATCAGTGAGTCTGAGGGATACACTGAAGCTTTCTTT.

The chain joins TRBV30 to TRBJ1-2; tentatively, D is TRBD1 (6 bases). The CDR3 contains 12 residues. Trimming cost V 0 bases and J 7 bases, with 9 bases left between them. Germline CDR1 and CDR2: GTSNPN and SVGIG (reference sequence). The DNA for the CDR3 is TGTGCCTGGAGTGTAGGACAGTTTGGCTACACCTTC. Translating it yields CAWSVGQFGYTF.

The chain combines TRBV9 with TRBJ1-2; D perhaps matches TRBD1 (5 bases). CDR1 and CDR2 (germline): SGDLS, YYNGEE. CDR3 length: 15 amino acids. Trimming took 0 bases from V and 4 from J, leaving 13 bases between them. CDR3 nucleotides: TGTGCCAGCAGCGTAGATGGGGGGAGGAGCTATGGCTACACCTTC. This sequence encodes CASSVDGGRSYGYTF.

Worth noting for this clone: Other DNA sequences from this sample encode an identical CDR3 as well. The CDR3 here is CASSQLSNTEAFF. The CDR3 bases are TGTGCCAGCAGCCAACTGTCTAACACTGAAGCTTTCTTT. J is TRBJ1-1 and V is TRBV14; D gene ambiguous. CDR3 length: 13 residues. Germline V lookup: CDR1 SGHDN, CDR2 FVKESK. V lost 2 bases and J 2 bases, leaving 6 bases between the germline ends.

This chain uses TRBV28 with TRBJ2-6; the D gene is possibly TRBD2 (6 bases). Germline loops: CDR1 MDHEN, CDR2 SYDVKM. V dropped 1 base and J dropped 6 bases, with 13 bases sitting between them. This CDR3 region has 16 residues. The CDR3 is CASSLSGGAEANVLTF. The CDR3 DNA is TGTGCCAGCAGTTTATCCGGGGGTGCGGAGGCCAACGTCCTGACTTTC. Combining the CDR3 with reference TRBV28 and TRBJ2-6 gives the whole variable domain DVKVTQSSRYLVKRTGEKVFLECVQDMDHENMFWYRQDPGLGLRLIYFSYDVKMKEKGDIPEGYSVSREKKERFSLILESASTNQTSMYLCASSLSGGAEANVLTFGAGSRLTVL.

The chain recombines TRBV27 with TRBJ2-1; D is perhaps TRBD2 (7 bases). Per germline, CDR1 MNHEY and CDR2 SMNVEV (reference sequence). The V end was cut by 2 bases, the J end by 4 bases, with 24 bases between. CDR3 size: 19 residues. The CDR3 nucleotides are TGTGCCAGCAGTTTACGGGGGGCGGGGACCCATTCCTTGTACAATGAGCAGTTCTTC. Translating it yields CASSLRGAGTHSLYNEQFF.

The chain recombines TRBV5-5 with TRBJ1-4, with a tentative D call TRBD1 (5 bases). Looked up from germline, CDR1 is SGHKS and CDR2 is YYEKEE (reference sequence). This CDR3 has 15 amino acids. With 0 bases removed from V and 2 bases from J, the gap between germline ends came to 8 bases. In DNA, the CDR3 is TGTGCCAGCAGCTTGGAGGGGTTGACTAATGAAAAACTGTTTTTT. As protein: CASSLEGLTNEKLFF.

The chain carries TRBV4-3 and TRBJ2-5; TRBD1 is a possible D gene (6 bases). Germline values: CDR1 LGHNA, CDR2 YSLEER. The CDR3 is 15 residues long. V lost 0 bases to trimming and J lost 5 bases, with 13 bases between them. The CDR3 region is CASSQDLGTSETQYF. CDR3 sequence (DNA): TGCGCCAGCAGCCAAGACTTAGGGACATCGGAGACCCAGTACTTC.

The chain couples TRBV5-5 to TRBJ2-7; a weak D match, TRBD2 (6 bases). V was trimmed by 1 base and J by 0 bases, leaving 14 bases between them. The V gene's germline CDR1 is SGHKS and CDR2 YYEKEE (reference sequence). This CDR3 region has 16 residues. This CDR3 is CASSLFGGDSSYEQYF. The CDR3 bases are TGTGCCAGCAGCTTGTTTGGAGGGGATAGCTCCTACGAGCAGTACTTC.

The chain has TRBV30 and TRBJ2-1, with a weak D call TRBD2 (6 bases). Trimming left V 0 bases short and J 7 bases short, with 16 bases between. The CDR3 is 15 residues long. Looked up from germline, CDR1 is GTSNPN and CDR2 is SVGIG (reference sequence). The CDR3 bases are TGTGCCTGGAGTGTACTAGAGTCAGGGAGGAATGAGCAGTTCTTC. Protein: CAWSVLESGRNEQFF.

V gene TRBV19 combines with J gene TRBJ2-5; perhaps TRBD2 as D (6 bases). Germline CDR1 and CDR2: LNHDA and SQIVND (reference sequence). V lost 6 bases and J 4 bases, leaving 18 bases between the germline ends. The CDR3 consists of 15 residues. Here the CDR3 DNA reads TGTGCCAGTAGCCTCTCCCCCCAGGGAGGAGAGACCCAGTACTTC. Its translation is CASSLSPQGGETQYF.

The sample holds one count of this clone. The chain couples TRBV7-2 to TRBJ2-5; perhaps TRBD1 as D (5 bases). The CDR3 covers 14 residues. Germline lookup yields CDR1 SGHTA and CDR2 FQGNSA. Trimming left V 1 base short and J 7 bases short, with 13 bases between. The CDR3 region is CASSLEETDPTQYF. CDR3 in DNA: TGTGCCAGCAGCTTAGAGGAGACAGATCCGACCCAGTACTTC.

J is TRBJ2-1 and V is TRBV11-3, with D unresolved. Trimming cost V 1 base and J 10 bases, with 11 bases left between them. CDR1 is SGHNT, CDR2 YENEEA, per germline. This CDR3 is built from 13 residues. This CDR3 is CASSLGTNSEQFF. As DNA, the CDR3 is TGTGCCAGCAGCTTAGGTACCAACAGCGAGCAGTTCTTC.

CDR3 DNA: TGTGCCAGCAGCGAGACTAGCGGGAGTAAGGGGGAGCTGTTTTTT. Translation gives CASSETSGSKGELFF. The chain employs TRBV2 and TRBJ2-2; 12 nucleotides agree with TRBD2. Germline CDR1 SNHLY, CDR2 FYNNEI. This CDR3 is 15 amino acids long. V lost 6 bases to trimming and J lost 8 bases; unmatched junction nucleotides: 7.

J is TRBJ2-3 and V is TRBV27, with D perhaps TRBD2 (5 bases). V lost 3 bases, J lost 0 bases, and 10 bases lay in between. Germline V gene sequence: CDR1 MNHEY, CDR2 SMNVEV (reference sequence). This CDR3 has 15 amino acids. The CDR3 coding sequence is TGTGCCAGCAGTTTGAAGCGGCCTAGCACAGATACGCAGTATTTT. Amino acid sequence: CASSLKRPSTDTQYF.

V usage is TRBV7-6 and J usage is TRBJ2-2; no reliable D call. With 1 base removed from V and 5 bases from J, the gap between germline ends came to 14 bases. The germline V gene has CDR1 SGHVS and CDR2 FNYEAQ. The CDR3 contains 16 residues. In nucleotides, the CDR3 is TGTGCCAGCAGCTTAGAGGTCTCTAGTCCAACCGGGGAGCTGTTTTTT. Amino acid sequence: CASSLEVSSPTGELFF. The full variable domain, its missing parts supplied by reference TRBV7-6 and TRBJ2-2, is GAGVSQSPRYKVTKRGQDVALRCDPISGHVSLYWYRQALGQGPEFLTYFNYEAQQDKSGLPNDRFSAERPEGSISTLTIQRTEQRDSAMYRCASSLEVSSPTGELFFGEGSRLTVL.

The chain combines TRBV18 with TRBJ2-5; TRBD2 is a possible D gene (7 bases). Germline V lookup: CDR1 KGHSH, CDR2 LQKENI. CDR3 size: 16 residues. V was cut by 3 bases and J by 2 bases, with 16 bases left in between. Here the CDR3 DNA reads TGTGCCAGCTCACCTATCTCGGGGGGCACTCAAGAGACCCAGTACTTC. This sequence encodes CASSPISGGTQETQYF. Supplemented by reference TRBV18 and TRBJ2-5, the full variable domain reads NAGVMQNPRHLVRRRGQEARLRCSPMKGHSHVYWYRQLPEEGLKFMVYLQKENIIDESGMPKERFSAEFPKEGPSILRIQQVVRGDSAAYFCASSPISGGTQETQYFGPGTRLLVL.

The chain is built from TRBV28 and TRBJ1-2, with 8 bases matching TRBD1. V shed 6 bases, J shed 6 bases, and the junction held 6 bases outside the gene matches. The CDR3 extends over 13 amino acids. Per germline, CDR1 MDHEN and CDR2 SYDVKM. The DNA of the CDR3 is TGTGCCAGCAGCCCAGGGGGACAGGATGGCTACACCTTC. Protein sequence: CASSPGGQDGYTF.

This clone was counted a single time. The V call is TRBV27, the J call TRBJ1-5, with no clear D. The CDR3 has 16 residues. Germline V gene lookup returns CDR1 MNHEY and CDR2 SMNVEV (reference sequence). The V end lost 3 bases, the J end lost 0 bases, and 12 bases lay between the germline ends. CDR3 sequence: CASSFRGDYSNQPQHF. CDR3 coding DNA: TGTGCCAGCAGTTTCCGGGGAGACTATAGCAATCAGCCCCAGCATTTT.

About this clone: Relative to the germline gene, one junction end is altered; a read error may explain this. The chain has TRBV6-6 and TRBJ2-3; D might be TRBD2 (7 bases). The CDR3 length is 15 residues. CDR1 is MNHNY and CDR2 is SVGAGI in the germline V gene (reference sequence). CDR3 DNA: TGTGCCACCAGTGGGGGGGCATCTAGCACAGATACGCAGTATTTT. It is translated as CATSGGASSTDTQYF.

This clone was detected only once. The rearrangement links TRBV7-2 to TRBJ1-3, with D maybe TRBD1 (5 bases). This CDR3 region has 13 residues. V shed 2 bases and J shed 6 bases, with 8 bases lying between them. Looked up from germline, CDR1 is SGHTA and CDR2 is FQGNSA. CDR3 sequence: CASSLTGLNTIYF. DNA of the CDR3: TGTGCCAGCAGCTTAACAGGCTTAAACACCATATATTTT.

The rearrangement joins TRBV18 to TRBJ2-1; 9 bases match TRBD2. The CDR3 covers 16 residues. From germline, CDR1 is KGHSH and CDR2 LQKENI. The V gene end was trimmed by 5 bases and the J gene end by 6 bases; junction bases not matched to a gene: 11. Here the CDR3 reads CASSTTAGGLFNEQFF. The CDR3 region has the DNA TGTGCCAGCTCAACGACAGCGGGGGGCCTGTTCAATGAGCAGTTCTTC.